The 29 T cell receptor beta chains reported below all come from one sample, sequenced in a study of cytomegalovirus exposure and HLA in healthy donors. PCR used 60 Vbeta primers and 13 Jbeta primers. Only in-frame clones appear in the TCRdb table, and some are missing; sequencing was by immunoSEQ multiplex PCR. In the table there are approximately 100,000 clones, about 68% of which are singletons. Source material: PBMCs. Receptors originate from a male donor in good health and CMV-seropositive.

This clone was picked up one time. This chain uses TRBV30 with TRBJ1-2; D may be TRBD1 (6 bases). Per germline, CDR1 GTSNPN and CDR2 SVGIG (reference sequence). Trimming left V 3 bases short and J 5 bases short, with 19 bases between. The CDR3 length is 15 residues. CDR3 loop: CAWRRRAQGWYGYTF. CDR3 sequence (DNA): TGTGCCTGGAGAAGGCGGGCCCAGGGGTGGTATGGCTACACCTTC.

The V gene is TRBV10-3, the J gene TRBJ1-1; D call uncertain. Looked up from germline, CDR1 is ENHRY and CDR2 is SYGVKD. The CDR3 consists of 15 residues. Trimming stripped 6 bases from V and 1 base from J, with 15 bases between. CDR3 bases: TGTGCCATCAGCCCGGCGGGAGGTCGGAACACTGAAGCTTTCTTT. Translating it yields CAISPAGGRNTEAFF.

This clone has a handful of counts. J is TRBJ1-2 and V is TRBV6-1, with D perhaps TRBD1 (6 bases). The germline V gene has CDR1 MNHNS and CDR2 SASEGT. The V gene lost 8 bases and the J gene lost 7 bases, with 20 bases spanning the gap. This CDR3 region has 14 residues. CDR3 sequence reads: CASPRGGRKVGYTF. As DNA, the CDR3 is TGTGCCAGCCCGAGGGGGGGGCGCAAGGTTGGCTACACCTTC.

The chain carries TRBV4-3 and TRBJ2-1, with D perhaps matching TRBD2 (5 bases). Trimming cost V 3 bases and J 6 bases, with 15 bases left between them. Germline V CDR1 and CDR2: LGHNA, YSLEER. This CDR3 is 15 amino acids long. CDR3 region: CASSQQGTGSNEQFF. The CDR3 DNA sequence: TGCGCCAGCAGCCAGCAAGGTACGGGGAGCAATGAGCAGTTCTTC.

The rearrangement joins TRBV5-5 to TRBJ2-2, with TRBD2 as a possible D gene (6 bases). The V gene lost 4 bases and the J gene lost 0 bases, with 13 bases spanning the gap. The CDR3 contains 16 residues. CDR1 SGHKS and CDR2 YYEKEE come from the germline V gene (reference sequence). CDR3: CASSPWGGANTGELFF. The CDR3 region has the DNA TGTGCCAGCAGCCCATGGGGCGGGGCGAACACCGGGGAGCTGTTTTTT.

This chain uses TRBV27 with TRBJ2-7; unclear D gene. The CDR3 runs 15 residues. V gave up 0 bases and J gave up 4 bases, with 13 bases separating them. Germline values: CDR1 MNHEY, CDR2 SMNVEV (reference sequence). In nucleotides, the CDR3 is TGTGCCAGCAGTTTATCTGATAGCACACCATACGAGCAGTACTTC. It yields the protein CASSLSDSTPYEQYF.

The chain employs TRBV27 and TRBJ1-4, with 9 positions matching TRBD1. Germline V lookup: CDR1 MNHEY, CDR2 SMNVEV (reference sequence). V dropped 3 bases and J dropped 17; count of bases not matched to a gene: 7. This CDR3 contains 12 residues. The CDR3 region has the DNA TGTGCCAGCAGTTTCCGCGGACAGGGGCTATTTTTT. Translated, it gives CASSFRGQGLFF.

This chain uses TRBV13 with TRBJ2-1; TRBD2 aligns across 7 bases. CDR3 length equals 17 residues. Germline lookup yields CDR1 PRHDT and CDR2 FYEKMQ (reference sequence). The J segment lost 3 bases and the V segment lost 4 bases, leaving 12 bases of the junction unmatched. CDR3: CASSSQRGAGYYNEQFF. The DNA for the CDR3 is TGTGCCAGCAGCTCCCAAAGAGGAGCGGGGTACTACAATGAGCAGTTCTTC.

Concerning this clone: Additional DNA sequences in this sample encode the identical CDR3. The chain has TRBV7-9 and TRBJ1-5, with 7 bases identical to TRBD1. The CDR3 contains 15 residues. Trimming removed 1 base from V and 2 bases from J; junction bases left unmatched: 2. The V gene's germline CDR1 is SEHNR and CDR2 FQNEAQ (reference sequence). The CDR3 reads CASSLGTGGNQPQHF. Here the CDR3 DNA reads TGTGCCAGCAGCTTAGGTACAGGGGGCAATCAGCCCCAGCATTTT.

V and J are TRBV6-1 and TRBJ2-7, with 10 bases fitting TRBD1. The V gene end was trimmed by 8 bases and the J gene end by 1 base; junction bases not matched to a gene: 8. Germline values: CDR1 MNHNS, CDR2 SASEGT. This CDR3 is built from 15 residues. CDR3 DNA sequence: TGTGCCAGCCATGGGGGGACAGGGGCATCCTACGAGCAGTACTTC. It codes for CASHGGTGASYEQYF.

V is TRBV7-2 and J is TRBJ1-1; tentatively, D is TRBD1 (6 bases). Germline values: CDR1 SGHTA, CDR2 FQGNSA. The germline V and J ends were trimmed by 1 base and 4 bases, with 10 bases remaining between them. The CDR3 has 14 residues. The DNA for the CDR3 is TGTGCCAGCAGCTTAGGACTCAGGGGCACTGAAGCTTTCTTT. Its translation: CASSLGLRGTEAFF.

The gene calls are TRBV11-3 and TRBJ2-3; 7 nucleotides agree with TRBD2. Germline assignment: CDR1 SGHNT and CDR2 YENEEA. The CDR3 loop spans 16 amino acids. V gave up 1 base and J gave up 6 bases; unmatched junction bases: 10. The CDR3 coding sequence is TGTGCCAGCAGCTTAGGGGCTAGCGGAGGGTGGGATACGCAGTATTTT. This translates into CASSLGASGGWDTQYF.

With regard to this clone: A clone one base away is much larger, so this may be a read error. V usage is TRBV4-2 and J usage is TRBJ1-2; 8 nucleotides line up with TRBD1. The germline gives CDR1 LGHNA, CDR2 YNFKEQ. The junction had 4 bases not matched to a gene; V was cut back by 7 bases and J by 0 bases. CDR3 length equals 14 residues. CDR3 in DNA: TGTGCCAGCACCCGGGACAGGACTAACTATGGCTACACCTTC. Protein: CASTRDRTNYGYTF.

This clone was seen more than once but under ten times. The chain has TRBV30 and TRBJ1-1; D may be TRBD1 (6 bases). The CDR3 sequence is 12 residues long. Germline V CDR1 and CDR2: GTSNPN, SVGIG (reference sequence). Trimming stripped 5 bases from V and 8 bases from J, with 15 bases between. CDR3 in DNA: TGTGCCTGGGACCAGGGACACCGCGAAGCTTTCTTT. Residues: CAWDQGHREAFF.

The V gene is TRBV10-2, the J gene TRBJ2-1, with a tentative D call TRBD1 (5 bases). V was clipped by 3 bases and J by 0 bases, with 12 bases between them. The germline gives CDR1 WSHSY, CDR2 SAAADI. CDR3 length equals 16 residues. The CDR3 reads CASSERTRSSYNEQFF. Here the CDR3 DNA reads TGCGCCAGCAGTGAACGGACAAGGAGCTCCTACAATGAGCAGTTCTTC.

The J gene is TRBJ2-7, the V gene TRBV7-2, with a weak D call TRBD2 (6 bases). The V gene lost 5 bases and the J gene lost 9 bases, with 17 bases spanning the gap. CDR1 is SGHTA and CDR2 is FQGNSA in the germline V gene. The CDR3 is 13 amino acids. The DNA for the CDR3 is TGTGCCAGCAGCCCGCACCGCCTGGAGGGGCAGTACTTC. It specifies CASSPHRLEGQYF.

With regard to this clone: At one of its ends the junction is not consistent with the germline gene, which may arise from a read error. V is TRBV6-5 and J is TRBJ2-7, with TRBD1 identical over 7 bases. The CDR3 is 12 amino acids. Germline-derived CDR1 and CDR2 are MNHEY and SVGAGI. The CDR3 nucleotides are TGTGCCAGCAGTTACCTGGGACAGCCTCTCCTCTTC. Its translation is CASSYLGQPLLF.

The J gene is TRBJ2-7, the V gene TRBV18, with D possibly matching TRBD1 (6 bases). This CDR3 comprises 14 residues. The V end was cut by 3 bases, the J end by 6 bases, with 15 bases between. From germline, CDR1 is KGHSH and CDR2 LQKENI. The CDR3 DNA reads as TGTGCCAGCTCACCTTCAGGGGTGGGTATCGAGCAGTACTTC. Translation gives CASSPSGVGIEQYF. Together with reference TRBV18 and TRBJ2-7, the CDR3 gives the full variable domain: NAGVMQNPRHLVRRRGQEARLRCSPMKGHSHVYWYRQLPEEGLKFMVYLQKENIIDESGMPKERFSAEFPKEGPSILRIQQVVRGDSAAYFCASSPSGVGIEQYFGPGTRLTVT.

This chain uses TRBV2 with TRBJ1-1, with a weak D call TRBD1 (5 bases). The CDR3 totals 17 residues. V was shortened by 5 bases and J by 4 bases, with 23 bases between the two germline ends. Germline CDR1 is SNHLY and CDR2 is FYNNEI. Here the CDR3 reads CASSRLGQGVVSTEAFF. The CDR3 nucleotides read TGTGCCAGCAGTAGACTCGGGCAGGGTGTGGTAAGCACTGAAGCTTTCTTT.

The chain couples TRBV11-3 to TRBJ1-2, with 8 bases that match TRBD1. Germline trimming cut 3 bases from V and 10 bases from J; bases unmatched to any gene: 4. Germline loops: CDR1 SGHNT, CDR2 YENEEA. This CDR3 region has 12 residues. The CDR3: CASSFQGAVYTF. The CDR3 bases are TGTGCCAGCAGCTTTCAGGGGGCGGTCTACACCTTC.

The J gene is TRBJ2-7, the V gene TRBV5-5; 7 bases fit TRBD1. The CDR3 runs to 14 residues. Germline values: CDR1 SGHKS, CDR2 YYEKEE (reference sequence). V trimming: 4 bases; J trimming: 3 bases; junction bases outside the gene matches: 7. In DNA form, the CDR3 reads TGTGCCAGCAGCATGAGGGACAGAATCTACGAGCAGTACTTC. Protein: CASSMRDRIYEQYF. Variable domain in full (rest from reference TRBV5-5 and TRBJ2-7): DAGVTQSPTHLIKTRGQQVTLRCSPISGHKSVSWYQQVLGQGPQFIFQYYEKEERGRGNFPDRFSARQFPNYSSELNVNALLLGDSALYLCASSMRDRIYEQYFGPGTRLTVT.

This clone has just a few counts. V is TRBV5-4 and J is TRBJ2-5, with D unresolved. With 4 bases removed from V and 4 bases from J, the gap between germline ends came to 11 bases. The germline V gene has CDR1 SGHNT and CDR2 YYREEE (reference sequence). This CDR3 comprises 13 residues. The CDR3 loop is CASSPANGETQYF. The CDR3 DNA follows: TGTGCCAGCAGCCCCGCTAACGGAGAGACCCAGTACTTC.

This clone has just a few counts. The chain carries TRBV10-1 and TRBJ2-2, with D unclear. The CDR3 runs 15 residues. Germline CDR1 reads WNHNN; CDR2 reads SYGVQD (reference sequence). V was cut by 6 bases and J by 2 bases, with 13 bases left in between. CDR3: CASSETQENTGELFF. The DNA for the CDR3 is TGCGCCAGCAGCGAAACGCAGGAAAACACCGGGGAGCTGTTTTTT.

The CDR3 protein is CASSSLQGARGSNQPQHF. DNA for the CDR3: TGTGCCAGCAGCTCGCTACAGGGGGCACGGGGGAGCAATCAGCCCCAGCATTTT. The genes are TRBV7-2 and TRBJ1-5; 9 positions match TRBD1. This CDR3 contains 18 residues. Germline trimming cut 4 bases from V and 1 base from J; bases unmatched to any gene: 11. The germline V gene encodes CDR1 SGHTA and CDR2 FQGNSA.

The chain uses TRBV19 and TRBJ2-1; 10 bases align to TRBD1. V lost 5 bases and J lost 8; bases outside the gene matches: 6. Germline V lookup: CDR1 LNHDA, CDR2 SQIVND (reference sequence). The CDR3 length is 14 residues. This CDR3 is CASSLDRGSDEQFF. CDR3 bases: TGTGCCAGTAGTCTGGACAGGGGGTCGGATGAGCAGTTCTTC.

This clone was detected only a few times. The genes are TRBV23-1 and TRBJ1-2, with TRBD1 as a possible D gene (6 bases). TRBV23-1 is annotated as an ORF whose role is uncertain. V was clipped by 4 bases and J by 6 bases, with 9 bases between them. This CDR3 has 12 amino acids. CDR3 amino acids: CASSLQGHGYTF. In nucleotides, the CDR3 is TGCGCCAGCAGTCTACAGGGTCATGGCTACACCTTC.

The chain recombines TRBV7-2 with TRBJ2-5; no firm D call. Trimming took 1 base from V and 2 from J, leaving 5 bases between them. Germline CDR1 SGHTA, CDR2 FQGNSA. There are 13 residues in the CDR3. The CDR3 sequence: CASSLGQQETQYF. CDR3 sequence (DNA): TGTGCCAGCAGCTTAGGTCAGCAAGAGACCCAGTACTTC.

The chain employs TRBV5-1 and TRBJ2-3; D ambiguous. From germline, CDR1 is SGHRS and CDR2 YFSETQ. The V end lost 6 bases, the J end lost 5 bases, and 10 bases lay between the germline ends. The CDR3 consists of 12 residues. CDR3 sequence: CASTLRGDTQYF. In DNA, the CDR3 is TGCGCCAGCACCTTAAGAGGAGATACGCAGTATTTT.

The chain couples TRBV9 to TRBJ1-5; weak D call: TRBD1 (6 bases). This CDR3 has 14 amino acids. V was clipped by 2 bases and J by 5 bases, with 11 bases between them. Germline V CDR1 and CDR2: SGDLS, YYNGEE. The CDR3 DNA reads TGTGCCAGCAGCGTGGGGGCAGGCCATCAGCCCCAGCATTTT. Amino acids: CASSVGAGHQPQHF. Filled out from reference TRBV9 and TRBJ1-5, the complete variable domain reads DSGVTQTPKHLITATGQRVTLRCSPRSGDLSVYWYQQSLDQGLQFLIQYYNGEERAKGNILERFSAQQFPDLHSELNLSSLELGDSALYFCASSVGAGHQPQHFGDGTRLSIL.